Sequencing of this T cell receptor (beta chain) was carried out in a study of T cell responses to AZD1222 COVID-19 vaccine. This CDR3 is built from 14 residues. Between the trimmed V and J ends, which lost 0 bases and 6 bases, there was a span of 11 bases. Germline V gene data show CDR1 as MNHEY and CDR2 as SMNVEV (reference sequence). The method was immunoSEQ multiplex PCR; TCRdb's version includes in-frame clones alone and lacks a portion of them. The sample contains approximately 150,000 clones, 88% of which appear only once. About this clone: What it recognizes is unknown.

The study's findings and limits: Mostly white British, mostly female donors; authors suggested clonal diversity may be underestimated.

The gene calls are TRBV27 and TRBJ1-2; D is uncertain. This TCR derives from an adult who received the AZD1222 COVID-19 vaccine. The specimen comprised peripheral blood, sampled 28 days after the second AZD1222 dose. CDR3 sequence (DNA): TGTGCCAGCAGTTTATCGCGCCAGACGAATGGCTACACCTTC. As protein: CASSLSRQTNGYTF.